Sequencing of this TCR beta chain was carried out in a study of metastatic and nonmetastatic thyroid tumors. Looking at the study overall: A comparison of repertoires was made across blood and tumor or nodule tissue from malignant and benign thyroid patients.

Germline V CDR1 and CDR2: KGHDR, SFDVKD. V was pared by 0 bases and J by 2 bases, with 8 bases between. The CDR3 is 15 residues long. To note about this clone: Its antigen is undetermined.

Authors' analysis steps: Between-group CDR3 differences, defined by clinicopathological status, yielded a distant-metastasis classifier for papillary thyroid cancer. TCRdb re-called the PCR reads with MiXCR. The V and J calls shown here were made by TCRdb, not taken from the authors' results. This table holds 15,000 to 20,000 clones, approximately 20% found once. Each patient came to thyroid surgery without any prior treatment (of any kind). Regarding the study as a whole: Malignant thyroid tumors reportedly had TCR beta diversity that was significantly higher than in benign nodules, in blood and tumor.

This clonotype was obtained from a female donor with papillary thyroid cancer or a benign thyroid nodule (not recorded which). Some clones in this sample may be carry-over from other donors' samples. The chain carries TRBV24-1 and TRBJ2-3; D might be TRBD1 (6 bases). The sequenced material came from tumor tissue. The CDR3 DNA is TGTGCCACCAGTGATTTGCCGGGACACACAGATACGCAGTATTTT. Its protein product is CATSDLPGHTDTQYF.